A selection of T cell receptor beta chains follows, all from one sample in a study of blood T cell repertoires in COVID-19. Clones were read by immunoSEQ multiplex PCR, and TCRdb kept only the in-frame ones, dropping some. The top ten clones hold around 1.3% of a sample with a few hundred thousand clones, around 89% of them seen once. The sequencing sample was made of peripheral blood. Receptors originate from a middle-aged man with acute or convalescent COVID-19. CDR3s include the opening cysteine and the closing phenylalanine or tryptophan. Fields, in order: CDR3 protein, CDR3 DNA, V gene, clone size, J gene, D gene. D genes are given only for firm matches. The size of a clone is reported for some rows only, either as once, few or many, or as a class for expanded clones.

CASSVDSSYEQYF TGTGCCAGCAGCGTAGACAGCTCCTACGAGCAGTACTTC TRBV9 - TRBJ2-7 -
CASSFVTRGRGHEQYF TGTGCCAGCAGTTTTGTAACCAGGGGGCGCGGGCACGAGCAGTACTTC TRBV28 - TRBJ2-7 TRBD1
CASSYPRTGPVYEQYF TGTGCCAGCAGTTACCCGCGGACAGGCCCCGTCTACGAGCAGTACTTC TRBV6-2/TRBV6-3 - TRBJ2-7 TRBD1
CASSSTATLYSNQPQHF TGTGCCAGCAGCTCGACAGCTACACTTTATAGCAATCAGCCCCAGCATTTT TRBV7-4 - TRBJ1-5 -
CASSQRQTMNTEAFF TGTGCCAGCTCACAACGACAGACCATGAACACTGAAGCTTTCTTT TRBV18 - TRBJ1-1 -
CASSVETGYGYTF TGTGCCAGCAGTGTGGAGACAGGCTATGGCTACACCTTC TRBV6-4 - TRBJ1-2 -
CASSYQGSNQPQHF TGTGCCAGCAGTTACCAGGGTAGCAATCAGCCCCAGCATTTT TRBV6-2/TRBV6-3 - TRBJ1-5 -
CASSISPGTDTQYF TGTGCCAGTAGTATATCGCCAGGCACAGATACGCAGTATTTT TRBV19 - TRBJ2-3 -
CASRLGSATNEKLFF TGTGCCAGCAGGCTCGGGAGTGCAACTAATGAAAAACTGTTTTTT TRBV14 - TRBJ1-4 -
CASSQSADRGYYEQYF TGCGCCAGCAGTCAAAGTGCGGACAGGGGGTATTACGAGCAGTACTTC TRBV23-1 - TRBJ2-7 TRBD1
CASSQRDGGVNEQFF TGCGCCAGCAGCCAAAGGGACGGAGGGGTCAATGAGCAGTTCTTC TRBV4-1 - TRBJ2-1 -
CATSRDRAGEEKLFF TGTGCCACCAGCAGAGATCGGGCAGGGGAAGAAAAACTGTTTTTT TRBV15 - TRBJ1-4 -
CAWSVLRGNPYEQYF TGTGCCTGGAGTGTACTTCGAGGAAACCCCTACGAGCAGTACTTC TRBV30 - TRBJ2-7 -
CAISDNRGNTGELFF TGTGCCATCAGTGATAACAGGGGTAACACCGGGGAGCTGTTTTTT TRBV10-3 once TRBJ2-2 TRBD1
CASSYSAVNEQYF TGTGCCAGCAGTTACTCTGCGGTCAACGAGCAGTACTTC TRBV6-5 - TRBJ2-7 -
CASRNEGGKLFF TGTGCCAGCAGAAACGAGGGGGGGAAACTGTTTTTT TRBV7-9 many TRBJ1-4 -
CASRVSSGANVLTF TGTGCCAGCAGGGTCAGCTCTGGGGCCAACGTCCTGACTTTC TRBV6-4 - TRBJ2-6 -
CASRAGRRPNTGELFF TGCGCCAGCAGAGCAGGGCGAAGACCGAACACCGGGGAGCTGTTTTTT TRBV10-2 few TRBJ2-2 -
CASSEGGHTEAFF TGCGCCAGCAGCGAAGGGGGCCACACTGAAGCTTTCTTT TRBV10-1 once TRBJ1-1 TRBD1